Shown below are 13 T cell receptor beta chains from a single sample sequenced in a study of blood T cell repertoires in COVID-19. Assay: immunoSEQ multiplex PCR; the TCRdb copy retains only in-frame clones and omits some. The data hold about 240,000 clones, with 80% to 90% observed a single time. The sample comprised PBMCs or T cells enriched from blood (not recorded which). Source of these receptors: a man aged 35-49 years who had recovered from COVID-19.

The CDR3 nucleotides read TGTGCCAGCAGCACCGGGACAGGGGTTTACAATGAGCAGTTCTTC. This sequence encodes CASSTGTGVYNEQFF. This rearrangement joins TRBV27 to TRBJ2-1; 10 nucleotides match TRBD1. V was clipped by 6 bases and J by 4 bases; unmatched bases: 6. Germline CDR1 is MNHEY and CDR2 is SMNVEV (reference sequence). This CDR3 spans 15 amino acids.

CDR3 protein: CASSRQASSYEQYF. For the CDR3, the DNA is TGTGCCAGCAGCCGACAGGCCAGCTCCTACGAGCAGTACTTC. The chain employs TRBV7-3 and TRBJ2-7; tentatively, D is TRBD1 (6 bases). Germline assignment: CDR1 SGHTA and CDR2 FQGTGA. V lost 5 bases and J lost 0, with 11 bases in between. CDR3 length: 14 residues.

The rearrangement links TRBV11-2 to TRBJ1-6; a weak D match, TRBD1 (5 bases). The germline V and J ends were trimmed by 0 bases and 6 bases, with 18 bases remaining between them. The germline CDR1 and CDR2 sequences are SGHAT and FQNNGV. The CDR3 covers 18 residues. Here the CDR3 DNA reads TGTGCCAGCAGCTTAGATAACTTCTTGACAGACATTAATTCACCCCTCCACTTT. The encoded protein is CASSLDNFLTDINSPLHF.

The rearrangement joins TRBV6-5 to TRBJ1-2; D is perhaps TRBD1 (6 bases). CDR3 length: 15 amino acids. Germline values: CDR1 MNHEY, CDR2 SVGAGI. Trimming took off 4 bases at V and 8 bases at J, with 20 bases between the two ends. Here the CDR3 DNA reads TGTGCCAGCAGTTTTGGGGGGGGCGCCTCCTGGGGCTACACCTTC. Translating it yields CASSFGGGASWGYTF.

The chain uses TRBV11-2 and TRBJ1-3; a possible D gene is TRBD1 (6 bases). V lost 5 bases and J 2 bases, leaving 16 bases between the germline ends. The CDR3 consists of 16 residues. Germline-derived CDR1 and CDR2 are SGHAT and FQNNGV. CDR3 loop: CASSPVVQGPGNTIYF. CDR3 nucleotides: TGTGCCAGCAGCCCGGTCGTCCAGGGGCCTGGAAACACCATATATTTT.

This clone was seen a few times. The gene calls are TRBV16 and TRBJ1-6; D ambiguous. V was clipped by 4 bases and J by 7 bases, with 14 bases between them. Germline V CDR1 and CDR2: KGHSY, FQNENV. The CDR3 runs to 15 residues. The CDR3 loop reads CASSLGEGWNSPLHF. In DNA form, the CDR3 reads TGTGCCAGCAGCCTTGGTGAGGGTTGGAATTCACCCCTCCACTTT.

The chain joins TRBV5-5 to TRBJ1-2; the match to TRBD1 covers 11 bases. CDR3 length equals 14 residues. V was pared by 2 bases and J by 8 bases, with 5 bases of the junction left unmatched. Looked up from germline, CDR1 is SGHKS and CDR2 is YYEKEE (reference sequence). Here the CDR3 reads CASSFLDRGPGYTF. The CDR3 region has the DNA TGTGCCAGCAGCTTCCTGGACAGGGGGCCGGGCTACACCTTC.

As regards this clone: A junction boundary mismatches the germline segment, possibly from a read error. This chain connects TRBV7-9 to TRBJ2-1, with 7 bases aligning to TRBD1. The length of the CDR3 is 13 residues. Germline CDR1 is SEHNR and CDR2 is FQNEAQ (reference sequence). CDR3 sequence: CASSLGTDNEQFF. The DNA for the CDR3 is TGTGCCAGCAGCCTAGGGACAGACAACGAGCAGTTCTTC. The variable domain in full, with the rest retrieved from reference TRBV7-9 and TRBJ2-1, is DTGVSQNPRHKITKRGQNVTFRCDPISEHNRLYWYRQTLGQGPEFLTYFQNEAQLEKSRLLSDRFSAERPKGSFSTLEIQRTEQGDSAMYLCASSLGTDNEQFFGPGTRLTVL.

This clone was observed once. V is TRBV7-2 and J is TRBJ1-2; weak D call: TRBD1 (5 bases). The V gene lost 1 base and the J gene lost 0 bases, with 6 bases spanning the gap. CDR1 SGHTA and CDR2 FQGNSA come from the germline V gene. The CDR3 loop spans 14 amino acids. The CDR3 region is CASSLVGANYGYTF. CDR3 nucleotides: TGTGCCAGCAGCTTAGTAGGGGCTAACTATGGCTACACCTTC.

The V and J genes are TRBV3-1 (or the pseudogene TRBV3-2) and TRBJ1-2, with D possibly being TRBD1 (5 bases). V lost 7 bases, J lost 7 bases, and 19 bases lay in between. CDR1 is LGHDT, CDR2 YNNKEL, per germline (reference sequence). The CDR3 covers 14 residues. CDR3 nucleotides: TGTGCCAGCACCCCGCTACTTGGGGGGTCTGGCTACACCTTC. Protein: CASTPLLGGSGYTF.

The CDR3 here is CASDSNGVGRGPTDTQYF. Written as DNA, the CDR3 is TGTGCCAGCGACTCCAACGGGGTGGGGAGGGGCCCCACAGATACGCAGTATTTT. The chain joins TRBV6-4 to TRBJ2-3; 7 positions match TRBD2. The V gene end was trimmed by 8 bases and the J gene end by 2 bases; junction bases not matched to a gene: 19. This CDR3 spans 18 amino acids. Germline lookup yields CDR1 MRHNA and CDR2 SNTAGT.

The V and J genes are TRBV7-9 and TRBJ2-1, with D uncertain. Germline CDR1 SEHNR, CDR2 FQNEAQ (reference sequence). Trimming cost V 1 base and J 2 bases, with 6 bases left between them. The CDR3 length is 14 residues. The CDR3 DNA is TGTGCCAGCAGCTTAGTTGGCCCCTACAATGAGCAGTTCTTC. This translates into CASSLVGPYNEQFF. Using reference TRBV7-9 and TRBJ2-1 for the parts outside the CDR3, the full variable domain is DTGVSQNPRHKITKRGQNVTFRCDPISEHNRLYWYRQTLGQGPEFLTYFQNEAQLEKSRLLSDRFSAERPKGSFSTLEIQRTEQGDSAMYLCASSLVGPYNEQFFGPGTRLTVL.

The CDR3 DNA follows: TGTGCCAGCAGCTTAGAGGGTGCCCCGGGCGGCTACACCTTC. It is translated as CASSLEGAPGGYTF. The chain joins TRBV7-3 to TRBJ1-2; no clear D gene. The germline V and J ends were trimmed by 2 bases and 8 bases, with 15 bases remaining between them. Germline assignment: CDR1 SGHTA and CDR2 FQGTGA. The CDR3 extends over 14 amino acids.